These 27 T cell receptor beta chains were all obtained from the same sample, sequenced in a study of blood T cell repertoires in COVID-19. Sequenced by immunoSEQ multiplex PCR; TCRdb stores in-frame clones only, minus some. Among 30,000 to 45,000 clones listed, approximately 80% were seen once. Sequenced: peripheral blood. Receptor source: a man aged 70-80 years with acute or convalescent COVID-19.

This rearrangement joins TRBV9 to TRBJ2-2, with TRBD2 matching 9 bases. Trimming took 0 bases from V and 5 from J; bases not matched to a gene: 11. This CDR3 contains 18 residues. CDR1 SGDLS and CDR2 YYNGEE come from the germline V gene. CDR3 sequence (DNA): TGTGCCAGCAGCGTAGCAGATAGGGGACTAGCCGAGACCGGGGAGCTGTTTTTT. Translating gives CASSVADRGLAETGELFF.

The V and J genes are TRBV24-1 and TRBJ2-7, with TRBD1 matching over 8 bases. CDR1 KGHDR and CDR2 SFDVKD come from the germline V gene. The CDR3 is made up of 13 amino acids. The V gene end was trimmed by 12 bases and the J gene end by 3 bases; junction bases not matched to a gene: 9. Here the CDR3 reads CASRSGQGYEQYF. CDR3 nucleotides: TGTGCCTCTCGAAGTGGACAGGGCTACGAGCAGTACTTC.

The CDR3 spells CASSLTDRGTEAFF. The CDR3, as DNA: TGTGCCAGCAGCTTGACTGACAGGGGCACTGAAGCTTTCTTT. This chain links TRBV11-2 with TRBJ1-1; 8 bases line up with TRBD1. CDR1 SGHAT and CDR2 FQNNGV come from the germline V gene. V lost 3 bases and J lost 4; bases outside the gene matches: 4. This CDR3 contains 14 residues.

The rearrangement uses TRBV24-1 and TRBJ2-5, with D maybe TRBD1 (5 bases). In germline, CDR1 is KGHDR, CDR2 SFDVKD. CDR3 length: 13 residues. Trimming took 10 bases from V and 5 from J, leaving 16 bases between them. The CDR3 region is CATGVQGSETQYF. The CDR3 region has the DNA TGTGCCACAGGAGTTCAGGGTTCGGAGACCCAGTACTTC.

The chain recombines TRBV5-5 with TRBJ1-1; 8 positions match TRBD1. The V gene end was trimmed by 2 bases and the J gene end by 6 bases; junction bases not matched to a gene: 6. CDR1 and CDR2 (germline): SGHKS, YYEKEE (reference sequence). The CDR3 sequence is 14 residues long. This chain's CDR3 is CASSLQTDRAEAFF. CDR3 nucleotides: TGTGCCAGCAGCTTACAAACGGACAGGGCTGAAGCTTTCTTT. Variable domain in full (rest from reference TRBV5-5 and TRBJ1-1): DAGVTQSPTHLIKTRGQQVTLRCSPISGHKSVSWYQQVLGQGPQFIFQYYEKEERGRGNFPDRFSARQFPNYSSELNVNALLLGDSALYLCASSLQTDRAEAFFGQGTRLTVV.

Only one count was recorded for this clone. The chain uses TRBV29-1 and TRBJ2-7; 8 nucleotides agree with TRBD1. Germline-derived CDR1 and CDR2 are SQVTM and ANQGSEA. The CDR3 covers 15 residues. Trimming took 2 bases from V and 1 from J; bases not matched to a gene: 7. The CDR3 sequence is CSVETDREESYEQYF. For the CDR3, the DNA is TGCAGCGTTGAAACGGACAGGGAGGAGTCCTACGAGCAGTACTTC.

The chain links TRBV7-2 to TRBJ2-6; D is unresolved. This CDR3 region has 16 residues. Deletions cut 6 bases from V and 4 bases from J, with 16 bases between. CDR1 is SGHTA, CDR2 FQGNSA, per germline. The CDR3 loop reads CASRPTVKQGANVLTF. The CDR3 DNA sequence: TGTGCCAGCAGGCCAACAGTCAAACAGGGGGCCAACGTCCTGACTTTC.

This chain connects TRBV29-1 to TRBJ1-5; D remains unclear. The CDR3 is 13 amino acids. V dropped 4 bases and J dropped 6 bases, with 13 bases sitting between them. The germline V gene has CDR1 SQVTM and CDR2 ANQGSEA. CDR3 coding DNA: TGCAGCGTTGCTAGAGAGACGGGTCAGCCCCAGCATTTT. It codes for CSVARETGQPQHF.

This chain uses TRBV4-3 with TRBJ1-1; TRBD1 matches 8 bases. V was clipped by 4 bases and J by 3 bases; unmatched bases: 4. The CDR3 sequence is 14 residues long. CDR1 LGHNA and CDR2 YSLEER come from the germline V gene. CDR3 coding DNA: TGCGCCAGCAGCCCTTCGACAGGGGACACTGAAGCTTTCTTT. Residues: CASSPSTGDTEAFF.

This clone has just one count. The chain couples TRBV24-1 to TRBJ2-3; 8 nucleotides line up with TRBD2. Trimming took 3 bases from V and 4 from J; bases not matched to a gene: 11. This CDR3 spans 17 amino acids. The germline V gene has CDR1 KGHDR and CDR2 SFDVKD. In DNA form, the CDR3 reads TGTGCCACCAGTGATGGTGCGGGCCCCGGGGGGGCAGATACGCAGTATTTT. Translated, it gives CATSDGAGPGGADTQYF.

This sequence joins TRBV9 and TRBJ2-3; TRBD2 matches at 9 bases. Germline CDR1 SGDLS, CDR2 YYNGEE. The CDR3 has 15 residues. V gave up 2 bases and J gave up 4 bases; unmatched junction bases: 5. CDR3 protein: CASSVSGRRADTQYF. The DNA for the CDR3 is TGTGCCAGCAGCGTGAGCGGGAGGCGCGCAGATACGCAGTATTTT. Full variable domain (outside the CDR3, taken from reference TRBV9 and TRBJ2-3): DSGVTQTPKHLITATGQRVTLRCSPRSGDLSVYWYQQSLDQGLQFLIQYYNGEERAKGNILERFSAQQFPDLHSELNLSSLELGDSALYFCASSVSGRRADTQYFGPGTRLTVL.

DNA of the CDR3: TGTGCCAGTAGTATAAGCGGGAGGAACCAAGAGACCCAGTACTTC. It translates to CASSISGRNQETQYF. The chain has TRBV19 and TRBJ2-5; 9 nucleotides match TRBD2. Trimming removed 2 bases from V and 0 bases from J; junction bases left unmatched: 1. CDR1 is LNHDA and CDR2 is SQIVND in the germline V gene (reference sequence). The CDR3 sequence is 15 residues long.

A remark on this clone: The same CDR3 can be traced to other DNA sequences in this sample. This chain connects TRBV6-5 to TRBJ2-7; D may be TRBD2 (5 bases). Germline lookup yields CDR1 MNHEY and CDR2 SVGAGI. The CDR3 length is 12 residues. V lost 4 bases and J 3 bases, leaving 7 bases between the germline ends. CDR3 coding DNA: TGTGCCAGCAGTTCAGGACTCTACGAGCAGTACTTC. Amino acids: CASSSGLYEQYF.

This clone was detected only a few times. The chain recombines TRBV27 with TRBJ2-1; D call uncertain. CDR1 and CDR2 (germline): MNHEY, SMNVEV (reference sequence). Trimming stripped 3 bases from V and 4 bases from J, with 10 bases between. This CDR3 is built from 14 residues. CDR3 DNA: TGTGCCAGCAGTTTGGCACAGACATACAATGAGCAGTTCTTC. Its protein product is CASSLAQTYNEQFF.

The chain has TRBV13 and TRBJ2-2; D remains ambiguous. The CDR3 spans 16 residues. V shed 3 bases and J shed 0 bases, with 11 bases lying between them. Germline V CDR1 and CDR2: PRHDT, FYEKMQ (reference sequence). The CDR3 here is CASSFLSQTNTGELFF. The CDR3 coding sequence is TGTGCCAGCAGCTTTCTCTCACAGACGAACACCGGGGAGCTGTTTTTT.

The J gene is TRBJ2-5, the V gene TRBV30; unclear D gene. V shed 1 base and J shed 7 bases, with 7 bases lying between them. The CDR3 spans 11 residues. Per the germline V gene, CDR1 is GTSNPN and CDR2 is SVGIG (reference sequence). The CDR3 protein is CAWSAPGTQYF. The CDR3 DNA follows: TGTGCCTGGAGTGCTCCAGGGACCCAGTACTTC. The whole variable domain, filled in from reference TRBV30 and TRBJ2-5, reads SQTIHQWPATLVQPVGSPLSLECTVEGTSNPNLYWYRQAAGRGLQLLFYSVGIGQISSEVPQNLSASRPQDRQFILSSKKLLLSDSGFYLCAWSAPGTQYFGPGTRLLVL.

This chain links TRBV11-2 with TRBJ1-4; 9 nucleotides align to TRBD1. This CDR3 region has 15 residues. V shed 1 base and J 6 bases; nucleotides not matched to a gene: 3. Per the germline V gene, CDR1 is SGHAT and CDR2 is FQNNGV. The CDR3 DNA is TGTGCCAGCAGCTTAGGGGACAGGGACGATGAAAAACTGTTTTTT. This sequence encodes CASSLGDRDDEKLFF.

This clone has a handful of counts. The CDR3 reads CSAGTGLYEQYF. The DNA of the CDR3 is TGCAGCGCCGGGACAGGGTTGTACGAGCAGTACTTC. The V and J genes are TRBV29-1 and TRBJ2-7; TRBD1 matches 9 bases. This CDR3 has 12 amino acids. With V trimmed by 7 bases and J by 4 bases, 5 bases remained unmatched. Germline lookup yields CDR1 SQVTM and CDR2 ANQGSEA.

The chain links TRBV5-8 to TRBJ2-2; D is perhaps TRBD1 (6 bases). The CDR3 contains 16 residues. With 0 bases removed from V and 0 bases from J, the gap between germline ends came to 9 bases. Germline CDR1 is SGHTS and CDR2 is YDEGEE. The CDR3 region is CASSLARGPNTGELFF. The CDR3 DNA reads TGTGCCAGCAGCTTGGCCAGGGGACCGAACACCGGGGAGCTGTTTTTT.

The chain is built from TRBV5-4 and TRBJ1-1; 11 bases fit TRBD1. The V and J ends lost 1 base and 3 bases, in that order; junction bases with no gene match: 5. CDR3 length: 16 residues. The germline V gene encodes CDR1 SGHNT and CDR2 YYREEE (reference sequence). CDR3 sequence (DNA): TGTGCCAGCAGCTTGAGGGGACAGGGGGAGGACACTGAAGCTTTCTTT. This translates into CASSLRGQGEDTEAFF.

The genes are TRBV5-1 and TRBJ2-5; 9 bases are a match to TRBD1. Trimming took 2 bases from V and 3 from J; bases not matched to a gene: 2. The CDR3 runs to 14 residues. Germline assignment: CDR1 SGHRS and CDR2 YFSETQ. For the CDR3, the DNA is TGCGCCAGCAGCTTCAGGGACAGGGAAGAGACCCAGTACTTC. Protein: CASSFRDREETQYF.

In its sample, this clone is medium-sized. The V and J genes are TRBV9 and TRBJ2-7; unclear D gene. CDR1 SGDLS and CDR2 YYNGEE come from the germline V gene. This CDR3 spans 12 amino acids. Trimming cost V 4 bases and J 4 bases, with 9 bases left between them. For the CDR3, the DNA is TGTGCCAGCAGCACACACAATTACGAGCAGTACTTC. It is translated as CASSTHNYEQYF.

The table lists this clone with a few counts. V usage is TRBV19 and J usage is TRBJ1-2, with D unresolved. The CDR3 extends over 17 amino acids. The V gene lost 3 bases and the J gene lost 1 base, with 18 bases spanning the gap. Germline lookup yields CDR1 LNHDA and CDR2 SQIVND (reference sequence). Written as DNA, the CDR3 is TGTGCCAGTAGTATCGGCACAGACATAAGGTATAACTATGGCTACACCTTC. Its protein product is CASSIGTDIRYNYGYTF. Together with reference TRBV19 and TRBJ1-2, the CDR3 gives the full variable domain: DGGITQSPKYLFRKEGQNVTLSCEQNLNHDAMYWYRQDPGQGLRLIYYSQIVNDFQKGDIAEGYSVSREKKESFPLTVTSAQKNPTAFYLCASSIGTDIRYNYGYTFGSGTRLTVV.

This clone was seen more than once but under ten times. The rearrangement uses TRBV28 and TRBJ1-5; TRBD1 matches at 9 bases. This CDR3 comprises 16 residues. CDR1 MDHEN and CDR2 SYDVKM come from the germline V gene. J gave up 4 bases and V 4 bases, and 8 bases lay outside the gene matches. In DNA, the CDR3 is TGTGCCAGCAGTTCGCAACGGACAGGGGAGAATCAGCCCCAGCATTTT. Translating it yields CASSSQRTGENQPQHF.

CDR3: CASRFRVVGDGYTF. The CDR3 region has the DNA TGCGCCAGCCGATTTCGAGTTGTGGGCGATGGCTACACCTTC. V gene TRBV5-1 combines with J gene TRBJ1-2; no clear D gene. Germline loops: CDR1 SGHRS, CDR2 YFSETQ. CDR3 length: 14 residues. Trimming cost V 7 bases and J 6 bases, with 19 bases left between them.

This clone was counted between two and nine times. The V gene is TRBV9, the J gene TRBJ2-1; 10 bases are a match to TRBD1. Germline assignment: CDR1 SGDLS and CDR2 YYNGEE. CDR3 length equals 16 residues. V gave up 4 bases and J gave up 4 bases; unmatched junction bases: 8. The CDR3 DNA reads as TGTGCCAGCAGCCGTCTCGACAGGGGGCAATACAATGAGCAGTTCTTC. Translation: CASSRLDRGQYNEQFF.

The chain couples TRBV28 to TRBJ1-3; D possibly corresponds to TRBD1 (5 bases). The CDR3 has 15 residues. The germline CDR1 and CDR2 sequences are MDHEN and SYDVKM. Between the trimmed V and J ends, which lost 3 bases and 4 bases, there was a span of 13 bases. CDR3 nucleotide sequence: TGTGCCAGCAGTTTTCCCAGGGAATTAGGAAACACCATATATTTT. The encoded protein is CASSFPRELGNTIYF.